The 23 T cell receptor beta chains listed next were all sequenced from one sample in a study of OX40 agonist ivuxolimab in advanced cancers. TCRdb keeps only in-frame clones here, not all; method: immunoSEQ multiplex PCR. The table records under 110,000 clones, approximately 90% of them present only once. This specimen consisted of CD4+ or CD8+ T cells sorted from blood, obtained in a trial of the OX40 agonist ivuxolimab. These receptors originate from an adult with an advanced solid tumor such as melanoma, head and neck, liver or kidney cancer.

This clone was counted a single time. The V gene is TRBV13, the J gene TRBJ2-1; 15 bases map to TRBD2. The CDR3 is 17 residues long. V trimming: 5 bases; J trimming: 7 bases; junction bases outside the gene matches: 9. The germline V gene encodes CDR1 PRHDT and CDR2 FYEKMQ (reference sequence). Here the CDR3 reads CASSPGLAGGLPNEQFF. The CDR3 region has the DNA TGTGCCAGCAGCCCTGGACTAGCGGGGGGGCTGCCGAATGAGCAGTTCTTC.

J is TRBJ1-2 and V is TRBV28; D gene ambiguous. V lost 4 bases to trimming and J lost 8 bases, with 17 bases between them. Germline assignment: CDR1 MDHEN and CDR2 SYDVKM. The CDR3 consists of 14 residues. The CDR3 region has the DNA TGTGCCAGCAGTTCAGTAGGAACCGCGCTGGGCTACACCTTC. Protein product: CASSSVGTALGYTF.

The chain links TRBV28 to TRBJ1-5; maybe TRBD1 (6 bases). V dropped 7 bases and J dropped 7 bases, with 17 bases sitting between them. This CDR3 contains 14 residues. Germline V gives CDR1 MDHEN, CDR2 SYDVKM. CDR3 sequence (DNA): TGTGCCAGCACGGTAACAGGGCCGAGGCAGCCCCAGCATTTT. The encoded protein is CASTVTGPRQPQHF.

This chain uses TRBV11-2 with TRBJ2-7; 9 nucleotides align to TRBD1. Germline-derived CDR1 and CDR2 are SGHAT and FQNNGV. The ends lost 5 bases at V and 3 bases at J; junction bases unmatched: 8. This CDR3 has 15 amino acids. DNA of the CDR3: TGTGCCAGCAGCCAGGGACAGGGTTTATTCTACGAGCAGTACTTC. Amino acid sequence: CASSQGQGLFYEQYF. Filled out from reference TRBV11-2 and TRBJ2-7, the complete variable domain reads EAGVAQSPRYKIIEKRQSVAFWCNPISGHATLYWYQQILGQGPKLLIQFQNNGVVDDSQLPKDRFSAERLKGVDSTLKIQPAKLEDSAVYLCASSQGQGLFYEQYFGPGTRLTVT.

The V gene is TRBV5-5, the J gene TRBJ2-5; a weak D match, TRBD2 (6 bases). The CDR3 extends over 18 amino acids. Per germline, CDR1 SGHKS and CDR2 YYEKEE (reference sequence). The ends were cut back, 2 bases at V and 0 bases at J, with 20 bases in the middle. In DNA form, the CDR3 reads TGTGCCAGCAGCTTCGGTAATCGGGACTCCCAACACCAAGAGACCCAGTACTTC. The encoded protein is CASSFGNRDSQHQETQYF.

For the CDR3, the DNA is TGTGCCAGCAGCCTACAGGGGGCTTACGACACTGAAGCTTTCTTT. As protein: CASSLQGAYDTEAFF. This rearrangement joins TRBV11-2 to TRBJ1-1; 9 nucleotides match TRBD1. Germline trimming cut 5 bases from V and 3 bases from J; bases unmatched to any gene: 7. Germline-derived CDR1 and CDR2 are SGHAT and FQNNGV. The CDR3 has 15 amino acids.

V usage is TRBV5-1 and J usage is TRBJ1-2; D unresolved. Trimming stripped 3 bases from V and 0 bases from J, with 9 bases between. The germline gives CDR1 SGHRS, CDR2 YFSETQ. The CDR3 runs 14 residues. The CDR3 sequence: CASSWGGSNYGYTF. DNA for the CDR3: TGCGCCAGCAGCTGGGGTGGGTCTAACTATGGCTACACCTTC. The complete variable domain, with remaining parts taken from reference TRBV5-1 and TRBJ1-2, reads KAGVTQTPRYLIKTRGQQVTLSCSPISGHRSVSWYQQTPGQGLQFLFEYFSETQRNKGNFPGRFSGRQFSNSRSEMNVSTLELGDSALYLCASSWGGSNYGYTFGSGTRLTVV.

Comment on this clone: The same CDR3 can be traced to other DNA sequences in this sample. The V call is TRBV9, the J call TRBJ1-1, with 10 bases that match TRBD1. V lost 0 bases and J lost 3; bases outside the gene matches: 2. The CDR3 has 15 residues. Germline V CDR1 and CDR2: SGDLS, YYNGEE. CDR3 coding DNA: TGTGCCAGCAGCGTAGCTGGGACAGGGGACACTGAAGCTTTCTTT. It yields the protein CASSVAGTGDTEAFF.

The chain uses TRBV7-2 and TRBJ2-3; D perhaps matches TRBD1 (5 bases). CDR3 length equals 14 residues. V lost 3 bases, J lost 3 bases, and 10 bases lay in between. CDR1 is SGHTA and CDR2 is FQGNSA in the germline V gene. In DNA, the CDR3 is TGTGCCAGCAGCTTCCAGCAGGGAACAGATACGCAGTATTTT. It codes for CASSFQQGTDTQYF. Full variable domain (outside the CDR3, taken from reference TRBV7-2 and TRBJ2-3): GAGVSQSPSNKVTEKGKDVELRCDPISGHTALYWYRQSLGQGLEFLIYFQGNSAPDKSGLPSDRFSAERTGGSVSTLTIQRTQQEDSAVYLCASSFQQGTDTQYFGPGTRLTVL.

This clone turned up a few times. Other DNA sequences in the sample encode the same CDR3. The V gene is TRBV20-1, the J gene TRBJ2-3, with D unclear. The length of the CDR3 is 10 residues. Germline CDR1 and CDR2: DFQATT and SNEGSKA (reference sequence). The germline V and J ends were trimmed by 0 bases and 7 bases, with 2 bases remaining between them. CDR3 loop: CSARENTQYF. For the CDR3, the DNA is TGCAGTGCTAGAGAAAATACGCAGTATTTT.

The table lists this clone with a few counts. V usage is TRBV21-1 and J usage is TRBJ1-5. TRBV21-1 is assigned pseudogene status. The CDR3 has 17 residues. The CDR3 spells CASSIRVNESRDQPQHF. CDR3 DNA: TGTGCCAGCAGCATAAGGGTGAATGAATCTCGGGATCAGCCCCAGCATTTT.

The chain has TRBV2 and TRBJ2-7, with D unresolved. V was pared by 7 bases and J by 7 bases, with 8 bases between. Germline values: CDR1 SNHLY, CDR2 FYNNEI. This CDR3 has 10 amino acids. CDR3 protein: CASMAEEQYF. The CDR3 coding sequence is TGTGCCAGCATGGCAGAAGAGCAGTACTTC.

The rearrangement joins TRBV18 to TRBJ2-7; D unclear. Germline assignment: CDR1 KGHSH and CDR2 LQKENI. The CDR3 runs to 15 residues. V was cut by 3 bases and J by 5 bases, with 17 bases left in between. CDR3 sequence (DNA): TGTGCCAGCTCACCTTCGGAGACACGGACCCACGAGCAGTACTTC. It codes for CASSPSETRTHEQYF. The full variable domain, its missing parts supplied by reference TRBV18 and TRBJ2-7, is NAGVMQNPRHLVRRRGQEARLRCSPMKGHSHVYWYRQLPEEGLKFMVYLQKENIIDESGMPKERFSAEFPKEGPSILRIQQVVRGDSAAYFCASSPSETRTHEQYFGPGTRLTVT.

The chain recombines TRBV19 with TRBJ1-2; TRBD1 is a possible D gene (6 bases). Per germline, CDR1 LNHDA and CDR2 SQIVND (reference sequence). The CDR3 loop spans 11 amino acids. V was clipped by 6 bases and J by 7 bases, with 9 bases between them. The CDR3 protein is CASRQGAGYTF. As DNA, the CDR3 is TGTGCCAGTAGACAGGGCGCTGGCTACACCTTC. Full variable domain (remainder filled in from reference TRBV19 and TRBJ1-2): DGGITQSPKYLFRKEGQNVTLSCEQNLNHDAMYWYRQDPGQGLRLIYYSQIVNDFQKGDIAEGYSVSREKKESFPLTVTSAQKNPTAFYLCASRQGAGYTFGSGTRLTVV.

The CDR3 DNA follows: TGTGCCAGCAGCGTTCAGAGCGGGGGGGCTCGCGAGACCCAGTACTTC. Protein sequence: CASSVQSGGARETQYF. This rearrangement joins TRBV5-4 to TRBJ2-5; 10 bases agree with TRBD2. CDR3 size: 16 residues. With V trimmed by 4 bases and J by 5 bases, 11 bases remained unmatched. CDR1 SGHNT and CDR2 YYREEE come from the germline V gene (reference sequence).

This clone was counted a single time. The chain is built from TRBV7-2 and TRBJ2-5, with D possibly being TRBD2 (5 bases). V lost 8 bases and J lost 7, with 17 bases in between. CDR1 and CDR2 (germline): SGHTA, FQGNSA. The CDR3 extends over 13 amino acids. The CDR3 bases are TGTGCCAGCCACAAAGGTCCCGCGGGGACCCAGTACTTC. Translated, it gives CASHKGPAGTQYF.

V gene TRBV15 combines with J gene TRBJ1-4, with D unclear. The CDR3 loop spans 16 amino acids. Per the germline V gene, CDR1 is LNHNV and CDR2 is YYDKDF (reference sequence). The V and J ends lost 0 bases and 8 bases respectively, with 16 bases between them. In DNA, the CDR3 is TGTGCCACCAGCAGAGATCAGTACAGTAACGTAGAAAAACTGTTTTTT. As protein: CATSRDQYSNVEKLFF. Based on the CDR3 plus reference TRBV15 and TRBJ1-4, the full variable domain is DAMVIQNPRYQVTQFGKPVTLSCSQTLNHNVMYWYQQKSSQAPKLLFHYYDKDFNNEADTPDNFQSRRPNTSFCFLDIRSPGLGDTAMYLCATSRDQYSNVEKLFFGSGTQLSVL.

The rearrangement links TRBV5-1 to TRBJ2-7, with D possibly being TRBD1 (6 bases). The CDR3 consists of 14 residues. Trimming removed 4 bases from V and 2 bases from J, with 13 bases in between. In germline, CDR1 is SGHRS, CDR2 YFSETQ. CDR3 nucleotides: TGCGCCAGCAGCCAGGGGACCGATACCTACGAGCAGTACTTC. Amino acids: CASSQGTDTYEQYF. Full variable domain (rest looked up from reference TRBV5-1 and TRBJ2-7): KAGVTQTPRYLIKTRGQQVTLSCSPISGHRSVSWYQQTPGQGLQFLFEYFSETQRNKGNFPGRFSGRQFSNSRSEMNVSTLELGDSALYLCASSQGTDTYEQYFGPGTRLTVT.

V is TRBV27 and J is TRBJ2-3, with D perhaps TRBD1 or TRBD2 (6 bases each). CDR1 is MNHEY, CDR2 SMNVEV, per germline (reference sequence). This CDR3 region has 15 residues. V was cut by 3 bases and J by 0 bases, with 10 bases left in between. The CDR3 DNA reads TGTGCCAGCAGTTTCAGGGGACTTAGCACAGATACGCAGTATTTT. Translated: CASSFRGLSTDTQYF.

This clone is a singleton in its sample. The V call is TRBV11-2, the J call TRBJ2-5, with TRBD2 matching over 8 bases. This CDR3 comprises 16 residues. Germline assignment: CDR1 SGHAT and CDR2 FQNNGV. The trim removed 1 base at V and 5 bases at J, leaving 9 bases unmatched. The CDR3 DNA is TGTGCCAGCAGCTTAGGCCCTCAATTAGCGGGGGAGACCCAGTACTTC. Encoded protein: CASSLGPQLAGETQYF. Full variable domain (outside the CDR3, taken from reference TRBV11-2 and TRBJ2-5): EAGVAQSPRYKIIEKRQSVAFWCNPISGHATLYWYQQILGQGPKLLIQFQNNGVVDDSQLPKDRFSAERLKGVDSTLKIQPAKLEDSAVYLCASSLGPQLAGETQYFGPGTRLLVL.

This rearrangement joins TRBV19 to TRBJ1-2; weak D call: TRBD1 (5 bases). Trimming shortened V by 5 bases and J by 7 bases, and 14 bases separated the two germline ends. This CDR3 region has 13 residues. Germline assignment: CDR1 LNHDA and CDR2 SQIVND (reference sequence). The CDR3 nucleotides read TGTGCCAGTAGTCCCGACAGCCAGGGTGGCTACACCTTC. It yields the protein CASSPDSQGGYTF.

The chain links TRBV6-5 to TRBJ1-2, with 7 bases fitting TRBD1. V lost 5 bases, J lost 2 bases, and 2 bases stayed unmatched. The CDR3 has 13 amino acids. Looked up from germline, CDR1 is MNHEY and CDR2 is SVGAGI. CDR3 protein: CASSKQGNYGYTF. CDR3 coding DNA: TGTGCCAGCAGTAAACAGGGGAACTATGGCTACACCTTC.

J is TRBJ1-2 and V is TRBV19, with TRBD1 matching over 9 bases. CDR3 length: 14 amino acids. CDR1 and CDR2 (germline): LNHDA, SQIVND (reference sequence). V was pared by 7 bases and J by 8 bases, with 11 bases of the junction left unmatched. The CDR3 bases are TGTGCCAGTACAAGGGGACAGGGACCTTACGGCTACACCTTC. Residues: CASTRGQGPYGYTF. Supplemented by reference TRBV19 and TRBJ1-2, the full variable domain reads DGGITQSPKYLFRKEGQNVTLSCEQNLNHDAMYWYRQDPGQGLRLIYYSQIVNDFQKGDIAEGYSVSREKKESFPLTVTSAQKNPTAFYLCASTRGQGPYGYTFGSGTRLTVV.